This T cell receptor beta chain was documented in a study of human T cells and chemical hapten exposure. CDR1 and CDR2 from the germline V gene are SQVTM and ANQGSEA. V lost 4 bases to trimming and J lost 8 bases, with 17 bases between them. CDR3 length equals 13 residues. Time point of the sample: healthy volunteer bleed at 6 weeks. From whole blood left unfractionated, total RNA was extracted. In the authors' methods: A typical sample had roughly 87,000 TCRs, with roughly 23,224 to 700,000 overall. TCRdb processed the RACE reads anew with MiXCR; each CDR3 protein has one entry. These V and J calls rely on TCRdb rather than the paper's analysis. The sample shows 35,000 to 50,000 distinct CDR3 sequences, 3% to 4.5% of them seen only once.

This sequence originates from a human donor in good health. Some clones in this sample may be carry-over from other donors' samples. The chain carries TRBV29-1 and TRBJ1-2; D unclear. The specimen was whole blood. Here the CDR3 reads CSVVLTPSGGYTF. DNA of the CDR3: TGCAGCGTTGTCCTGACACCGTCGGGGGGCTACACCTTC.